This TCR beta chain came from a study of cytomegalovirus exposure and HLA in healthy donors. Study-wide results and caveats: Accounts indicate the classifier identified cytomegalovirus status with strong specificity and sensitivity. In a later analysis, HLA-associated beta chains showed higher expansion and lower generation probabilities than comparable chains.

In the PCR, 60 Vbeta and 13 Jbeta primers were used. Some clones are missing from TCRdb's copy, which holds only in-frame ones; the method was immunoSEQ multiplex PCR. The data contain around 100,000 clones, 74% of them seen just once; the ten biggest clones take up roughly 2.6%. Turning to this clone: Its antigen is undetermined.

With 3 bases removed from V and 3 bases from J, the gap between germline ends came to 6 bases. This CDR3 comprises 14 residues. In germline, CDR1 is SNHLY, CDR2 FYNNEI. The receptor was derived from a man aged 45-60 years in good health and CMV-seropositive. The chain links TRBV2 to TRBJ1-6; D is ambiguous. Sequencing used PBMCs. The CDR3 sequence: CASSETSYNSPLHF. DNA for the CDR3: TGTGCCAGCAGTGAGACTAGCTATAATTCACCCCTCCACTTT.